These 20 T cell receptor beta chains came from one sample sequenced in a study of T cell clonality in common variable immunodeficiency. Measured with immunoSEQ multiplex PCR; TCRdb has only the in-frame clones, and not every one. The sample includes under 45,000 clones, none of them occurring once. Material: peripheral blood mononuclear cells. The origin of the receptors is a person between 18 and 75 years old in good health.

Ten or more counts support this clone. The observed sequence ends 3 residues before the CDR3 terminus, with the missing tail filled in from the germline J gene. J is TRBJ2-3 and V is TRBV2, with a weak D call TRBD1 (5 bases). Looked up from germline, CDR1 is SNHLY and CDR2 is FYNNEI. V lost 2 bases, J lost 5 bases, and 5 bases lay in between. This CDR3 comprises 12 residues. The CDR3 here is CASSEQGDTQYF. CDR3 DNA, as far as it was read: TGTGCCAGCAGTGAACAGGGAGATACG.

This clone was seen repeatedly, ten times or more. The sequence runs out 3 residues before the end of the CDR3; the remainder is reconstructed from the germline J gene. The chain recombines TRBV30 with TRBJ2-5, with 10 bases fitting TRBD2. CDR3 length: 15 residues. Germline trimming cut 0 bases from V and 4 bases from J; bases unmatched to any gene: 5. CDR1 is GTSNPN, CDR2 SVGIG, per germline (reference sequence). The CDR3 DNA, read in part, is TGTGCCTGGAGTGTACTCCGACTAGCGGGAGAGACC. Protein: CAWSVLRLAGET. The CDR3 reads in full as CAWSVLRLAGETQYF.

This clone was seen repeatedly, ten times or more. Coverage ceases 3 residues before the CDR3 finishes, and the germline J gene fills in the end. The chain has TRBV18 and TRBJ2-7; 11 bases agree with TRBD2. Trimming took 2 bases from V and 5 from J; bases not matched to a gene: 8. The germline gives CDR1 KGHSH, CDR2 LQKENI. CDR3 length: 16 residues. Partial CDR3 DNA: TGTGCCAGCTCACCAAGATCTAGCGGGGGGTCCCACGAG. Translated: CASSPRSSGGSHE. The whole CDR3 protein is CASSPRSSGGSHEQYF.

Many counts were recorded for this clone. The read is 3 residues too short to cover the CDR3 end, so that end is filled in from the germline J gene. The V and J genes are TRBV29-1 and TRBJ1-1, with a weak D call TRBD1 (6 bases). The CDR3 is made up of 18 amino acids. CDR1 SQVTM and CDR2 ANQGSEA come from the germline V gene. V lost 1 base, J lost 5 bases, and 26 bases lay in between. The CDR3 here is CSVEAPRTAWGGWTEAFF. CDR3 DNA, as far as it was read: TGCAGCGTTGAAGCACCGCGGACAGCCTGGGGAGGTTGGACTGAA.

In its sample, this clone was seen many times. Sequencing ends 3 residues short of the CDR3 end; the germline J gene provides the rest. The genes are TRBV20-1 and TRBJ1-2; weak D call: TRBD1 (6 bases). Between the trimmed V and J ends, which lost 3 bases and 4 bases, there was a span of 18 bases. The CDR3 consists of 15 residues. Germline lookup yields CDR1 DFQATT and CDR2 SNEGSKA (reference sequence). The CDR3 sequence: CSASPRQRGGYGYTF. The sequenced part of the CDR3 DNA is TGCAGTGCTAGCCCCCGACAGAGAGGGGGCTATGGC.

This clone was seen many times. Sequencing ends 3 residues short of the CDR3 end; the germline J gene provides the rest. V gene TRBV20-1 combines with J gene TRBJ1-5; D is uncertain. The V gene lost 1 base and the J gene lost 0 bases, with 10 bases spanning the gap. The CDR3 spans 15 residues. CDR1 and CDR2 from the germline V gene are DFQATT and SNEGSKA (reference sequence). The DNA read from the CDR3 is TGCAGTGCTAGAGGGCCACAGTATAGCAATCAGCCC. Translated, it gives CSARGPQYSNQP. The whole CDR3 protein is CSARGPQYSNQPQHF.

This clone was found a few times. The read terminates 3 residues before the CDR3 end, so the remaining end is supplied by the germline J gene. The chain employs TRBV11-1 and TRBJ2-7, with TRBD1 as a possible D gene (5 bases). Per the germline V gene, CDR1 is SGHAT and CDR2 is FQDESV (reference sequence). CDR3 size: 13 residues. Trimming took 4 bases from V and 4 from J, leaving 11 bases between them. CDR3 amino acids: CASSYGHPYEQYF. The sequenced part of the CDR3 DNA is TGTGCCAGCAGCTACGGACATCCATACGAG.

This clone has ten or more counts. The CDR3 end lies 3 residues beyond the end of the read and is filled in from the germline J gene. The V gene is TRBV7-9, the J gene TRBJ2-2; no clear D gene. Germline CDR1 reads SEHNR; CDR2 reads FQNEAQ (reference sequence). Trimming cost V 3 bases and J 4 bases, with 9 bases left between them. The CDR3 loop spans 14 amino acids. The sequenced part of the CDR3 DNA is TGTGCCAGCAGCTTCGCCGGTCCCACCGGGGAG. Translated: CASSFAGPTGE. The whole CDR3 reads CASSFAGPTGELFF.

As concerns this clone: The read ends 3 residues early relative to the CDR3; the germline J gene fills the gap. The rearrangement links TRBV25-1 to TRBJ2-3; 11 bases align to TRBD2. The CDR3 covers 18 residues. V dropped 1 base and J dropped 2; count of bases not matched to a gene: 8. The germline V gene has CDR1 MGHDK and CDR2 SYGVNS. The CDR3 here is CASSESPRLAGYTDTQYF. The CDR3 DNA, read in part, is TGTGCCAGCAGTGAATCGCCCCGACTAGCGGGGTACACAGATACG. Based on the CDR3 plus reference TRBV25-1 and TRBJ2-3, the full variable domain is EADIYQTPRYLVIGTGKKITLECSQTMGHDKMYWYQQDPGMELHLIHYSYGVNSTEKGDLSSESTVSRIRTEHFPLTLESARPSHTSQYLCASSESPRLAGYTDTQYFGPGTRLTVL.

In its sample, this clone was seen many times. The CDR3 extends 3 residues past the end of the read, so its final part is completed from the germline J gene. This chain joins TRBV30 and TRBJ2-5, with a weak D call TRBD2 (5 bases). CDR1 is GTSNPN, CDR2 SVGIG, per germline (reference sequence). This CDR3 comprises 13 residues. Trimming cost V 5 bases and J 1 base, with 11 bases left between them. The CDR3 sequence: CAWAEESQETQYF. The covered CDR3 bases are TGTGCCTGGGCGGAGGAGAGCCAAGAGACC.

This clone was observed at least ten times. From the germline J gene comes the end of the CDR3, since the read stops 3 residues before it. The chain uses TRBV30 and TRBJ2-1, with 9 bases identical to TRBD2. The CDR3 consists of 12 residues. The trim removed 4 bases at V and 8 bases at J, leaving 3 bases unmatched. Per the germline V gene, CDR1 is GTSNPN and CDR2 is SVGIG (reference sequence). The CDR3 loop reads CAWTSGTYEQFF. CDR3 bases read: TGTGCCTGGACTAGCGGGACCTATGAG.

This clone has more than one count but fewer than ten. Coverage ceases 3 residues before the CDR3 finishes, and the germline J gene fills in the end. The V gene is TRBV19, the J gene TRBJ1-2; tentative D call: TRBD1 (5 bases). Germline V gene lookup returns CDR1 LNHDA and CDR2 SQIVND (reference sequence). This CDR3 spans 16 amino acids. CDR3: CASSPGHDPSSYDYTF. Incomplete CDR3 DNA: TGTGCCAGTAGCCCCGGACACGACCCCAGCTCCTACGAC.

In this sample, this clone turned up many times. The observed sequence ends 3 residues before the CDR3 terminus, with the missing tail filled in from the germline J gene. The chain uses TRBV19 and TRBJ2-7; 7 nucleotides match TRBD1. The CDR3 is 15 residues long. V lost 6 bases to trimming and J lost 4 bases; unmatched junction nucleotides: 12. Germline V gene lookup returns CDR1 LNHDA and CDR2 SQIVND (reference sequence). The sequenced CDR3 bases are TGTGCCAGTAGCCAACGACAGGGCTTGTTATACGAG. This encodes CASSQRQGLLYE. The full CDR3 reads CASSQRQGLLYEQYF.

This clone came up a few times. From the germline J gene comes the end of the CDR3, since the read stops 3 residues before it. V usage is TRBV29-1 and J usage is TRBJ2-7, with 7 bases aligning to TRBD2. This CDR3 has 13 residues. With 6 bases clipped from V and 2 bases from J, the junction kept 7 bases outside the gene matches. Germline V CDR1 and CDR2: SQVTM, ANQGSEA. This chain's CDR3 is CSVSGLDTYEQYF. CDR3 DNA (partial): TGCAGCGTCTCAGGACTAGACACCTACGAG.

Concerning this clone itself: Sequencing ends 3 residues short of the CDR3 end; the germline J gene provides the rest. The chain is built from TRBV19 and TRBJ1-2; D gene unclear. Per the germline V gene, CDR1 is LNHDA and CDR2 is SQIVND (reference sequence). The CDR3 is 19 amino acids. The covered CDR3 bases are TGTGCCAGTAGTATAAAAGGGTACTCTAGCGGCACAACCTACAATGAC. Translating gives CASSIKGYSSGTTYND. The full CDR3 protein reads CASSIKGYSSGTTYNDYTF.

CDR3 sequence reads: CASSEFLGGRGYNEQFF. The covered CDR3 bases are TGCGCCAGCAGTGAGTTTTTGGGGGGGAGAGGCTACAATGAG. The V call is TRBV10-2, the J call TRBJ2-1; 7 bases align to TRBD2. With the read ending 3 residues before the CDR3 end, the germline J gene is used to fill in that end. Germline CDR1 WSHSY, CDR2 SAAADI. V lost 1 base, J lost 3 bases, and 9 bases stayed unmatched. The CDR3 spans 17 residues.

At least ten counts were recorded for this clone. The DNA ends 3 residues before the CDR3 does, and the rest of the CDR3 is filled in from the germline J gene. The V and J genes are TRBV12-3 or TRBV12-4 and TRBJ1-5; 7 nucleotides agree with TRBD1. The junction had 8 bases not matched to a gene; V was cut back by 5 bases and J by 4 bases. CDR3 length: 15 residues. CDR3 amino acids: CASSDGTDLNQPQHF. CDR3 DNA (partial): TGTGCCAGCAGTGACGGGACAGACCTTAATCAGCCC.

Ten or more counts support this clone. The CDR3 end lies 3 residues beyond the end of the read and is filled in from the germline J gene. The chain recombines TRBV4-1 with TRBJ2-7, with 14 nucleotides matching TRBD2. V lost 3 bases, J lost 3 bases, and 7 bases stayed unmatched. CDR1 MGHRA and CDR2 YSYEKL come from the germline V gene. The CDR3 length is 17 residues. CDR3 DNA, as far as it was read: TGCGCCAGCAGCCACCGGAAGGGACTAGCGGGAGACTACGAG. Translating gives CASSHRKGLAGDYE. The CDR3 reads in full as CASSHRKGLAGDYEQYF.

With regard to this clone: Read sequence stops 3 residues before the CDR3 end, and the germline J gene provides the missing end. This sequence joins TRBV5-1 and TRBJ2-3, with D possibly called TRBD1 or TRBD2 (7 bases each). CDR1 is SGHRS, CDR2 YFSETQ, per germline. This CDR3 contains 14 residues. Incomplete CDR3 DNA: TGCGCCAGCAGCTCGACAGGGAGGGATCAGCCG. Protein: CASSSTGRDQP. The CDR3, in full, reads CASSSTGRDQPQYF.

Ten or more counts support this clone. Read coverage stops 3 residues before the CDR3 terminus; the germline J gene supplies the remainder. The J gene is TRBJ1-6, the V gene TRBV5-1, with D tentatively TRBD1 (6 bases). The CDR3 runs to 15 residues. Germline V CDR1 and CDR2: SGHRS, YFSETQ. With 3 bases removed from V and 7 bases from J, the gap between germline ends came to 14 bases. The DNA read from the CDR3 is TGCGCCAGCAGCTATCGACAGGCCGAGAATTCACCC. Encoded protein: CASSYRQAENSP. The whole CDR3 sequence reads CASSYRQAENSPLHF.